The TCR beta chain under discussion was sequenced for a study of T cell repertoires in cytomegalovirus infection. The wider study: Indicated by public TCR beta signatures were CMV infection and matching HLA type.

Study outcomes and limitations: In two of eight donors, the top clonotype was HLA-C-restricted CMV-specific. Summed public TCR beta family frequency identified CMV carriers bearing the relevant HLA.

One entry per CDR3 protein results from TCRdb running MiXCR on the reads. The table lists 500,000 or so distinct CDR3 sequences, 16% of them singletons. Notes on this clonotype: Antigen: not known.

The V gene's germline CDR1 is SNHLY and CDR2 FYNNEI. V was cut by 8 bases and J by 4 bases, with 14 bases left in between. There are 13 residues in the CDR3. The genes are TRBV2 and TRBJ1-1; D may be TRBD1 (5 bases). The sequence was obtained from a human donor in good health (CMV status not recorded). Some clones in this sample may be carry-over from other donors' samples. The sample taken for sequencing was CD8+ T cells from PBMCs. The chain's CDR3 is CASLNGRVTEAFF. CDR3 DNA sequence: TGTGCCAGCCTGAACGGCAGGGTCACTGAAGCTTTCTTT.